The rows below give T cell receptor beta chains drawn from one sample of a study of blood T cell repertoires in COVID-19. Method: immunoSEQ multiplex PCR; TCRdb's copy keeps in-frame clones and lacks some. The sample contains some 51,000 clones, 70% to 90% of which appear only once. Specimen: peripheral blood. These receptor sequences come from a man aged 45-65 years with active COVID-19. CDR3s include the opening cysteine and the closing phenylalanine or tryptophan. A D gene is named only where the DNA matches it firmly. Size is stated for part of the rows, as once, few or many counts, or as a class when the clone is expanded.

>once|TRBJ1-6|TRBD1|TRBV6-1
CASSEDRASGNSPLHF
TGTGCCAGCAGTGAGGACAGGGCAAGCGGGAATTCACCCCTCCACTTT
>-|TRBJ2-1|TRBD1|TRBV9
CASSARTGGSYNEQFF
TGTGCCAGCAGCGCACGGACAGGGGGGTCCTACAATGAGCAGTTCTTC
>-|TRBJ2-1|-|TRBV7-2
CASSLAGPSYNEQFF
TGTGCCAGCAGCTTAGCGGGCCCCTCCTACAATGAGCAGTTCTTC
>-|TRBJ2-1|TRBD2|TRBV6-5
CASSSPREGRYNEQFF
TGTGCCAGCAGTTCTCCGCGGGAGGGCCGCTACAATGAGCAGTTCTTC
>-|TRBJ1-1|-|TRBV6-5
CASRGGRYTEAFF
TGTGCCAGCAGAGGAGGGAGGTACACTGAAGCTTTCTTT
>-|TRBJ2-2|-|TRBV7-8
CASSSNPRGELFF
TGTGCCAGCAGCTCCAATCCGAGGGGGGAGCTGTTTTTT
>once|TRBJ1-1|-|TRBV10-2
CASSDPRGGENTEAFF
TGCGCCAGCAGTGACCCCCGTGGGGGGGAGAACACTGAAGCTTTCTTT
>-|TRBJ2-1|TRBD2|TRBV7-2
CASRPSGSGSYNEQFF
TGTGCCAGCAGACCTAGCGGGAGCGGCTCCTACAATGAGCAGTTCTTC
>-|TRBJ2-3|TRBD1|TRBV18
CASSLGQGSSDTQYF
TGTGCCAGCTCACTCGGACAGGGTTCCTCAGATACGCAGTATTTT
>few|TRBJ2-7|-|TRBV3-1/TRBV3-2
CASSQGRGSSEQYF
TGTGCCAGCAGCCAAGGCAGGGGATCCTCCGAGCAGTACTTC
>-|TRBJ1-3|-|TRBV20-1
CSARSGNTIYF
TGCAGTGCCAGGTCTGGAAACACCATATATTTT
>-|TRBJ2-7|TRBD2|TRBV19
CASSPSSIGAGAEQYF
TGTGCCAGTAGTCCCTCCTCAATAGGGGCGGGAGCCGAGCAGTACTTC
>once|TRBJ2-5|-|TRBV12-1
CASSFTAQETQYF
TGTGCCAGCAGCTTTACAGCTCAAGAGACCCAGTACTTC
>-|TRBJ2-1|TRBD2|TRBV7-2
CASEASGRNEQFF
TGTGCCAGCGAGGCTAGCGGGAGGAATGAGCAGTTCTTC
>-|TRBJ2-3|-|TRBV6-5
CASGADRGQDTQYF
TGTGCCAGCGGGGCGGACAGAGGGCAAGATACGCAGTATTTT
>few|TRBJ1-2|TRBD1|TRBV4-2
CASSQEGDRVLNGYTF
TGTGCCAGCAGCCAAGAAGGGGACAGGGTTTTGAATGGCTACACCTTC
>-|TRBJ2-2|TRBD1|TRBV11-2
CASRLEPGQGPTGELFF
TGTGCCAGCAGACTAGAACCGGGACAGGGTCCCACCGGGGAGCTGTTTTTT
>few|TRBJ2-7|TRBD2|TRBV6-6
CASSYAGVAGGFEQYF
TGTGCCAGCAGTTACGCCGGGGTAGCGGGCGGATTCGAGCAGTACTTC
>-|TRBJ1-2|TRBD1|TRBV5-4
CASSSPGQGRYGYTF
TGTGCCAGCAGCTCACCGGGACAGGGGCGCTATGGCTACACCTTC
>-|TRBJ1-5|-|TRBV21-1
CASSKRTNGEEPQHF
TGTGCCAGCAGCAAAAGGACAAATGGGGAGGAGCCCCAGCATTTT
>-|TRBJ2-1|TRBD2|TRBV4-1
CASSQRTSGRGNEQFF
TGCGCCAGCAGCCAACGGACTAGCGGGAGGGGTAATGAGCAGTTCTTC
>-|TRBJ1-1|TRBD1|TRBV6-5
CASRRQGARNTEAFF
TGTGCCAGCAGAAGACAGGGGGCCAGGAACACTGAAGCTTTCTTT
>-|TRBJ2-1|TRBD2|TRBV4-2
CASSQDTLDVVGTSSDISYNEQFF
TGTGCCAGCAGCCAAGATACGCTTGACGTGGTCGGGACTAGCTCTGACATCTCCTACAATGAGCAGTTCTTC
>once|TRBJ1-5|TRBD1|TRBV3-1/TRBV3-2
CASSQFQTGTGQPQHF
TGTGCCAGCAGCCAATTCCAGACAGGGACCGGACAGCCCCAGCATTTT
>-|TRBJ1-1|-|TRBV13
CASSLVWGQRNTEAFF
TGTGCCAGCAGCTTAGTGTGGGGACAAAGAAACACTGAAGCTTTCTTT
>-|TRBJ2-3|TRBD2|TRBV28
CASSLSGRGRDTQYF
TGTGCCAGCAGTTTAAGCGGGAGGGGTCGGGATACGCAGTATTTT
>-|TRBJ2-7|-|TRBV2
CASSAALAGEQYF
TGTGCCAGCAGTGCCGCGCTTGCGGGAGAGCAGTACTTC
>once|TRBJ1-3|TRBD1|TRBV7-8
CASSTQTGDGNTIYF
TGTGCCAGCAGCACTCAAACAGGGGATGGAAACACCATATATTTT
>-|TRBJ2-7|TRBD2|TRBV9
CASSPGGYEQYF
TGTGCCAGCTCCCCGGGGGGGTACGAGCAGTACTTC
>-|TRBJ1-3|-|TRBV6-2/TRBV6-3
CASSQLTLLRSGNTIYF
TGTGCCAGCAGTCAACTCACCCTACTTAGATCTGGAAACACCATATATTTT
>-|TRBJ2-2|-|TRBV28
CASSLGGTITGELFF
TGTGCCAGCAGTTTAGGAGGGACGATCACCGGGGAGCTGTTTTTT
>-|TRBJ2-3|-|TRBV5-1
CASSLAGTGSTDTQYF
TGCGCCAGCAGCTTGGCCGGCACGGGTAGCACAGATACGCAGTATTTT
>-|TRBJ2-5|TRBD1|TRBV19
CASRGTGSGTQYF
TGTGCCAGTAGAGGGACAGGGTCAGGGACCCAGTACTTC
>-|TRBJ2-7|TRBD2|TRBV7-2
CASSPHRPRTSGRAYEQYF
TGTGCCAGCAGCCCTCATCGACCCCGGACTAGCGGGAGGGCCTACGAGCAGTACTTC
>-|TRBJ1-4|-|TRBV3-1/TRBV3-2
CASQALQGIGEKLFF
TGTGCCAGCCAGGCCCTTCAGGGAATAGGTGAAAAACTGTTTTTT
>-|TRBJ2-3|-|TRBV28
CASSFSRATDTQYF
TGTGCCAGCAGCTTCTCCAGGGCGACAGATACGCAGTATTTT
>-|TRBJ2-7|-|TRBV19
CASSIQPGYEQYF
TGTGCCAGTAGTATTCAACCGGGCTACGAGCAGTACTTC
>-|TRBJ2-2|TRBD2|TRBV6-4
CASRNLASGGELFF
TGTGCCAGCAGAAACCTCGCTAGCGGCGGGGAGCTGTTTTTT
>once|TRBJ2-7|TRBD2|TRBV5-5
CASSPTSGRAYEQYF
TGTGCCAGCAGCCCAACTAGCGGGAGGGCCTACGAGCAGTACTTC
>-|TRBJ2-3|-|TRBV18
CASWGGPSTDTQYF
TGTGCCAGCTGGGGAGGCCCCAGCACAGATACGCAGTATTTT
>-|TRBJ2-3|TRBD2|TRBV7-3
CASSRSGVSTDTQYF
TGTGCCAGCAGCCGGAGCGGGGTGAGCACAGATACGCAGTATTTT